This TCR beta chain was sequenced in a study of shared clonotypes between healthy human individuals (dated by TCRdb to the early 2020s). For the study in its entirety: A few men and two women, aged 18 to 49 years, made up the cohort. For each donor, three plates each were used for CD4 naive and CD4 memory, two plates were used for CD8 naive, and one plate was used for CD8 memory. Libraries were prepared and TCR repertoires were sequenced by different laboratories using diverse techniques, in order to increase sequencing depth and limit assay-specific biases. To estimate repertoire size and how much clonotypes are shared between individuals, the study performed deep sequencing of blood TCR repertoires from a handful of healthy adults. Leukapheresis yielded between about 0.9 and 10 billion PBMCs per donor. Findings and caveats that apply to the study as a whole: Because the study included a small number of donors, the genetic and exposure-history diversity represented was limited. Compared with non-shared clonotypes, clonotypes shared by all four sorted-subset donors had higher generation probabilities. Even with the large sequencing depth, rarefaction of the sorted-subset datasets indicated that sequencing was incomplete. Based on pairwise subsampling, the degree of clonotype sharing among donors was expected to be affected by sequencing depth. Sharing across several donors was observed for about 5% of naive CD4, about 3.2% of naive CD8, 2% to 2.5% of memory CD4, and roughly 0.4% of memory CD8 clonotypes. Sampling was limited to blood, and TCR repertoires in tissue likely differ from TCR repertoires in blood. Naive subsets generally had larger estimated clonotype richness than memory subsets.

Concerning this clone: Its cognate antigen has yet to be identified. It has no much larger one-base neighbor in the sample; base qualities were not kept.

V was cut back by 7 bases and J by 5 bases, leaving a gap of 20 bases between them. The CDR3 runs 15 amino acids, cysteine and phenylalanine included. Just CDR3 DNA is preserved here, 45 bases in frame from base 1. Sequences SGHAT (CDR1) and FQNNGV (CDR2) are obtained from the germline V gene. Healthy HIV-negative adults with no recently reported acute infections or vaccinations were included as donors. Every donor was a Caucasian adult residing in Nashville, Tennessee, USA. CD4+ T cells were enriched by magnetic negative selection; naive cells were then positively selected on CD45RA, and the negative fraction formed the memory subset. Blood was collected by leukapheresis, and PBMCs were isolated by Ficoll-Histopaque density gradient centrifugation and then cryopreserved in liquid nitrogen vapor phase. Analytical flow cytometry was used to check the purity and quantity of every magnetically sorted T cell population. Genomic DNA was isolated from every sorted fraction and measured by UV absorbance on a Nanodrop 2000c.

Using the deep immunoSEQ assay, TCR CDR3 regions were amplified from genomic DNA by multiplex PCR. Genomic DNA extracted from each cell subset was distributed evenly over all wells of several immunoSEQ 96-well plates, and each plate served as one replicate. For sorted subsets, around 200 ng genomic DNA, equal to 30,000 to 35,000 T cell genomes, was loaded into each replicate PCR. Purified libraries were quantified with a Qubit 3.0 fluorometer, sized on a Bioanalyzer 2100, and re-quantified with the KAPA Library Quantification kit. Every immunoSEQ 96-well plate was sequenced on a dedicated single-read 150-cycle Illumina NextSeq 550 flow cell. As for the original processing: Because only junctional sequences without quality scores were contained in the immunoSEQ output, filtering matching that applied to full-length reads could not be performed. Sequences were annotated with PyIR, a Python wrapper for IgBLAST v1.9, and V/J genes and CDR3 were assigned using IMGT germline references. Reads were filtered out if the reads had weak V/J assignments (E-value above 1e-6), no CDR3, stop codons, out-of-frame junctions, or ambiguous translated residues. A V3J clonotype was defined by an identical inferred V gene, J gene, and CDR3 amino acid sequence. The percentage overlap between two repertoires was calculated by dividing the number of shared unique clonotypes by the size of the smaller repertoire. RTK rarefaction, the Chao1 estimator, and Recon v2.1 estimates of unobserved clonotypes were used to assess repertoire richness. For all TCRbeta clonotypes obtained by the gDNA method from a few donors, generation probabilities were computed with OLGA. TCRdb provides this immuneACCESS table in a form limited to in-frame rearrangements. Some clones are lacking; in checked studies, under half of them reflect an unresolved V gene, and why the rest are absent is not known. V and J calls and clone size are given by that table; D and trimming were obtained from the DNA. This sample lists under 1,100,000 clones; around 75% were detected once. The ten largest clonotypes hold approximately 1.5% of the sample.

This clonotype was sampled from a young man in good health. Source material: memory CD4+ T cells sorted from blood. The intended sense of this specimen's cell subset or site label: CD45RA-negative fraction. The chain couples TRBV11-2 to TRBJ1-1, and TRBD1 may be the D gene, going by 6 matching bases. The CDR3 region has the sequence CASTPGDRWGTEAFF. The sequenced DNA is TGTGCCAGCACCCCGGGAGACAGGTGGGGGACTGAAGCTTTCTTT.